The count of the clone carrying this T cell receptor (beta chain) is one. Its antigen is undetermined. Using immunoSEQ multiplex PCR, the repertoire was profiled, and TCRdb retains in-frame clones only, with some absent. The data show fewer than 80,000 clones, with 80% to 90% seen just once and around 4.1% held by the top ten. Germline V gene sequence: CDR1 MNHEY, CDR2 SMNVEV (reference sequence). V dropped 5 bases and J dropped 5 bases, with 15 bases sitting between them. The CDR3 runs 14 residues. The data were obtained in a study of OX40 agonist ivuxolimab in advanced cancers. Background on the study: Two cutaneous melanoma patients and one hepatocellular carcinoma patient, three in all, had partial responses.

Regarding the study as a whole: Among some nonresponders, normalized T-cell clonal expansion was also low.

The sequenced sample was CD4+ or CD8+ T cells sorted from blood, obtained in a trial of the OX40 agonist ivuxolimab. The chain combines TRBV27 with TRBJ1-1, with D possibly matching TRBD1 (5 bases). The clonotype comes from an adult with an advanced solid tumor such as melanoma, head and neck, liver or kidney cancer. Here the CDR3 DNA reads TGTGCCAGCAGTGATAAGGAGGGGCGAACTGAAGCTTTCTTT. Translated, it gives CASSDKEGRTEAFF.